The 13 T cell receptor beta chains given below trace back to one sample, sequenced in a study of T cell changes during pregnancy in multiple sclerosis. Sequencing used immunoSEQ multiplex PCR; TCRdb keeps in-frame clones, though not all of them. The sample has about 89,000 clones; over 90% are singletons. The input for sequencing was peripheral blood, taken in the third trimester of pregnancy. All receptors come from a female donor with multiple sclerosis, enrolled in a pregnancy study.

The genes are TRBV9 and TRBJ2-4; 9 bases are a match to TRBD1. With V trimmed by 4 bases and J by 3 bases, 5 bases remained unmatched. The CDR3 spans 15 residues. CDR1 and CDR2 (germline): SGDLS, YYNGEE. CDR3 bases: TGTGCCAGCAGCCCACCGACAGGGGGCAAAAACATTCAGTACTTC. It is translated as CASSPPTGGKNIQYF.

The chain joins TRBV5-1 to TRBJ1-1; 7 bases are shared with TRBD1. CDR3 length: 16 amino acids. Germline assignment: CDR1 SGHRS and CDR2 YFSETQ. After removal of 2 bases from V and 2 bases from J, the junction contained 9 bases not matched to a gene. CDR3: CASSFQTGTANTEAFF. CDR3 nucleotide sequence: TGCGCCAGCAGCTTCCAGACCGGGACAGCCAACACTGAAGCTTTCTTT. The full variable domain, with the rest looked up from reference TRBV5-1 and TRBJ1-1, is KAGVTQTPRYLIKTRGQQVTLSCSPISGHRSVSWYQQTPGQGLQFLFEYFSETQRNKGNFPGRFSGRQFSNSRSEMNVSTLELGDSALYLCASSFQTGTANTEAFFGQGTRLTVV.

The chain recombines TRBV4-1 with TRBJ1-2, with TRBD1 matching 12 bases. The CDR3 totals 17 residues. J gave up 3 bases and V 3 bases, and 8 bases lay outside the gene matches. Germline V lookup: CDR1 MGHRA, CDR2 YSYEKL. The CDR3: CASSQGPGTGGDYGYTF. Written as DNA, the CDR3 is TGCGCCAGCAGCCAGGGACCTGGGACAGGGGGCGACTATGGCTACACCTTC.

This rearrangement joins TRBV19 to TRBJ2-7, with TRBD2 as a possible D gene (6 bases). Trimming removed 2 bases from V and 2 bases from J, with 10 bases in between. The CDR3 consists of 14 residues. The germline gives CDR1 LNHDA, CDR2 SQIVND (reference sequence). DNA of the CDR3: TGTGCCAGTAGTATAAGCTGGACTACCTACGAGCAGTACTTC. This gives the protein CASSISWTTYEQYF.

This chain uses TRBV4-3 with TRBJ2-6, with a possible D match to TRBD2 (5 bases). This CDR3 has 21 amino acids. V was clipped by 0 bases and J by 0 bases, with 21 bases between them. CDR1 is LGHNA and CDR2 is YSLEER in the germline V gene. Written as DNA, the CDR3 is TGCGCCAGCAGCCAAGATCTAGTCGGGGTGGGATACAGCTCTGGGGCCAACGTCCTGACTTTC. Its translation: CASSQDLVGVGYSSGANVLTF.

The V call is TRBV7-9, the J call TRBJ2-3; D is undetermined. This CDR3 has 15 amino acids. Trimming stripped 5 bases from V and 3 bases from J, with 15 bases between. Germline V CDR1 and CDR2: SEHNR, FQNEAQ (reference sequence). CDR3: CASSPAFPRTDTQYF. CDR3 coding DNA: TGTGCCAGCAGCCCGGCCTTCCCGCGGACAGATACGCAGTATTTT. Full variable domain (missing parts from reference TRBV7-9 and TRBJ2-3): DTGVSQNPRHKITKRGQNVTFRCDPISEHNRLYWYRQTLGQGPEFLTYFQNEAQLEKSRLLSDRFSAERPKGSFSTLEIQRTEQGDSAMYLCASSPAFPRTDTQYFGPGTRLTVL.

The CDR3 bases are TGTGCCAGCAGCCTGGAGGCGACAGGGGGTGCCGATGCTTTCTTT. Its translation: CASSLEATGGADAFF. The V and J genes are TRBV11-2 and TRBJ1-1; 9 bases line up with TRBD1. Germline V CDR1 and CDR2: SGHAT, FQNNGV. J was trimmed by 11 bases and V by 5 bases; bases with no gene match: 15. The CDR3 sequence is 15 residues long.

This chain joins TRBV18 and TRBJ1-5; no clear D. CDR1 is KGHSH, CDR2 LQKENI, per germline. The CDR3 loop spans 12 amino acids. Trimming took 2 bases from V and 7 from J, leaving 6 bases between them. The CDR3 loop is CASSPTGQPQHF. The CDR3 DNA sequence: TGTGCCAGCTCACCAACGGGGCAGCCCCAGCATTTT.

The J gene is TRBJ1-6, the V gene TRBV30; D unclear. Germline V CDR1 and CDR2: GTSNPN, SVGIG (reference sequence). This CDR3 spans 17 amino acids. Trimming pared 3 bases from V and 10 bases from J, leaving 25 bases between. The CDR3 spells CAWREVGALLGGSPLHF. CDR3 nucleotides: TGTGCCTGGAGGGAGGTTGGTGCGTTACTAGGAGGATCACCCCTCCACTTT.

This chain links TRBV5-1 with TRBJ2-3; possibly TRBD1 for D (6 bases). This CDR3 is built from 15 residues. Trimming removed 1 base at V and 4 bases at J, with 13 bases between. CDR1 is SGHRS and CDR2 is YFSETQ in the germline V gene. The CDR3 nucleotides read TGCGCCAGCAGCTTGTCAACAGGGCGGTCAGATACGCAGTATTTT. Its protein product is CASSLSTGRSDTQYF.

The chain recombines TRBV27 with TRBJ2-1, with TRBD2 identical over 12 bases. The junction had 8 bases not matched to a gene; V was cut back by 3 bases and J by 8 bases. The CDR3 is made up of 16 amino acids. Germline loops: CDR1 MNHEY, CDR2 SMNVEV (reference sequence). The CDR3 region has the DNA TGTGCCAGCAGTTTGCGACTAGCGGGAGTCCCATATGAGCAGTTCTTC. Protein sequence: CASSLRLAGVPYEQFF.

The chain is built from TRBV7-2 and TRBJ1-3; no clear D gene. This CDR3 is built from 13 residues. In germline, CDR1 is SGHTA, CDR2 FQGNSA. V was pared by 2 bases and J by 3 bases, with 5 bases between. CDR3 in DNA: TGTGCCAGCAGCTTATCGGGTGGAAACACCATATATTTT. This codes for CASSLSGGNTIYF.

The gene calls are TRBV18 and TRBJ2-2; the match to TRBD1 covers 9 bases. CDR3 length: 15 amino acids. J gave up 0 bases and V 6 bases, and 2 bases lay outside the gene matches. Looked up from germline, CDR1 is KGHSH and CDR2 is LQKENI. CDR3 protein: CASSRQGANTGELFF. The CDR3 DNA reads TGTGCCAGCTCTCGACAGGGGGCGAACACCGGGGAGCTGTTTTTT.